Following are 9 T cell receptor beta chains from one sample sequenced in a study of blood T cell repertoires in COVID-19. Data came from immunoSEQ multiplex PCR; TCRdb stores just in-frame clones and leaves some out. The sample holds approximately 190,000 clones; about 86% are singletons and the top ten take 13% to 15%. The source material was peripheral blood. The receptors were sampled from a man aged 25 to 40 with active or convalescent COVID-19.

The chain combines TRBV4-3 with TRBJ2-7; possibly TRBD2 for D (5 bases). Deletions cut 0 bases from V and 0 bases from J, with 9 bases between. This CDR3 spans 15 amino acids. The germline V gene encodes CDR1 LGHNA and CDR2 YSLEER. CDR3 nucleotide sequence: TGCGCCAGCAGCCAAGATAGAGGGTTCTCCTACGAGCAGTACTTC. This codes for CASSQDRGFSYEQYF.

This clone was detected a few times. J is TRBJ1-2 and V is TRBV19; D is perhaps TRBD1 (5 bases). The CDR3 contains 13 residues. Germline CDR1 is LNHDA and CDR2 is SQIVND (reference sequence). Trimming removed 8 bases at V and 7 bases at J, with 17 bases between. The DNA for the CDR3 is TGTGCCAGTTCCTCCAGGGAGGTCGGTGGCTACACCTTC. Translation: CASSSREVGGYTF.

The chain carries TRBV4-1 and TRBJ1-2, with TRBD1 matching 9 bases. CDR1 and CDR2 from the germline V gene are MGHRA and YSYEKL. The CDR3 is 17 amino acids. The V gene end was trimmed by 1 base and the J gene end by 4 bases; junction bases not matched to a gene: 10. The CDR3 sequence: CASSQALGQGASYGYTF. DNA of the CDR3: TGCGCCAGCAGCCAAGCCTTGGGACAGGGAGCAAGCTATGGCTACACCTTC.

The rearrangement joins TRBV6-5 to TRBJ2-7; 9 bases line up with TRBD1. The germline gives CDR1 MNHEY, CDR2 SVGAGI. The junction had 3 bases not matched to a gene; V was cut back by 6 bases and J by 3 bases. This CDR3 spans 13 amino acids. The CDR3 sequence: CASSQTGGYEQYV. Written as DNA, the CDR3 is TGTGCCAGCAGCCAGACAGGGGGCTACGAGCAGTACGTC.

The rearrangement uses TRBV7-2 and TRBJ1-2, with 7 bases matching TRBD1. The CDR3 is made up of 13 amino acids. The V gene's germline CDR1 is SGHTA and CDR2 FQGNSA. J gave up 4 bases and V 5 bases, and 4 bases lay outside the gene matches. Here the CDR3 DNA reads TGTGCCAGCAGCCGGAGGACAGGCTATGGCTACACCTTC. Translated: CASSRRTGYGYTF.

J is TRBJ1-2 and V is TRBV6-5; a possible D gene is TRBD1 (5 bases). Trimming left V 7 bases short and J 0 bases short, with 15 bases between. CDR1 is MNHEY and CDR2 is SVGAGI in the germline V gene. The CDR3 sequence is 15 residues long. This CDR3 is CASTKQGLSNYGYTF. For the CDR3, the DNA is TGTGCCAGCACAAAGCAGGGTTTATCTAACTATGGCTACACCTTC.

The chain has TRBV6-5 and TRBJ2-1, with 8 bases that match TRBD2. This CDR3 contains 16 residues. Germline V gene lookup returns CDR1 MNHEY and CDR2 SVGAGI. The ends lost 0 bases at V and 9 bases at J; junction bases unmatched: 10. CDR3 nucleotides: TGTGCCAGCAGTTACTCAACCAGCGGGAGTATAATTGAGCAGTTCTTC. Residues: CASSYSTSGSIIEQFF.

J is TRBJ1-1 and V is TRBV6-5; D is possibly TRBD1 (5 bases). Trimming took off 6 bases at V and 4 bases at J, with 12 bases between the two ends. CDR3 size: 13 residues. The germline V gene has CDR1 MNHEY and CDR2 SVGAGI. The CDR3 nucleotides are TGTGCCAGCAGCGCGGGACTGAGCACTGAAGCTTTCTTT. Encoded protein: CASSAGLSTEAFF.

V and J are TRBV27 and TRBJ2-7, with a tentative D call TRBD1 (6 bases). Trimming left V 4 bases short and J 3 bases short, with 10 bases between. This CDR3 has 13 amino acids. Germline V gives CDR1 MNHEY, CDR2 SMNVEV (reference sequence). CDR3 nucleotide sequence: TGTGCCAGCAGTTCGTCGGACAGCTACGAGCAGTACTTC. As protein: CASSSSDSYEQYF.